This TCR beta chain was identified during a study of identical twins. The study, taken as a whole, reports: Twins shared out-of-frame alpha sequences with excess low generation probability. Zero-insertion analyses might be partly confounded by invariant T cells like MAIT and iNKT. Model-predicted out-of-frame TCR alpha sharing fell below observed values in monozygotic twins.

Unique molecular identifiers were present on cDNA, and template switching added a universal primer site. TCRdb re-derived calls from the 5' RACE reads in MiXCR, one entry per CDR3 protein. The table includes 640,000 or so distinct CDR3 sequences, around 6% detected once. CDR1 and CDR2 from the germline V gene are MDHEN and SYDVKM. CDR3 size: 12 residues. V dropped 3 bases and J dropped 13 bases, with 10 bases sitting between them. The sample holds one count of this clonotype. Its antigen is not identified. Source material: naive T cells sorted from blood. The chain joins TRBV28 to TRBJ1-6; no clear D. The receptor's source is a man aged 18 to 30 in good health. This CDR3 is CASSLGSGPLHF. CDR3 bases: TGTGCCAGCAGTTTGGGGTCCGGGCCCCTCCACTTT.